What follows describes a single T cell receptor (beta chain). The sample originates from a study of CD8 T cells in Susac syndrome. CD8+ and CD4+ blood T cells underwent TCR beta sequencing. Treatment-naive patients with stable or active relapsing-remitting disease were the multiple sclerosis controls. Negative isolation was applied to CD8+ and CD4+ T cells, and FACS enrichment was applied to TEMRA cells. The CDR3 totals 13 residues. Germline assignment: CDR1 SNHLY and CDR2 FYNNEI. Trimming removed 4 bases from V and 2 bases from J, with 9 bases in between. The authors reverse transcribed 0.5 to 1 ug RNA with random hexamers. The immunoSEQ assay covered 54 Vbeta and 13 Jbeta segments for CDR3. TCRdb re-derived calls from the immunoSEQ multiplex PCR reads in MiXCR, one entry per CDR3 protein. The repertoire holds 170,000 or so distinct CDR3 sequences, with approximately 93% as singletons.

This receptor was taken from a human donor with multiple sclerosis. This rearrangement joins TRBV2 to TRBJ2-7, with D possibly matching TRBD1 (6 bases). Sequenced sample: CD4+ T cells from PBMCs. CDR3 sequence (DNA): TGTGCCAGCAGTGTAAACAGGGCCTACGAGCAGTACTTC. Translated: CASSVNRAYEQYF.